This T cell receptor (beta chain) was observed in a study of OX40 agonist ivuxolimab in advanced cancers. This clone was seen just once. TCRdb's copy holds only in-frame clones and misses some; the assay was immunoSEQ multiplex PCR. This table has approximately 60,000 clones, roughly nine tenths appearing once. Autoimmune disease history or systemic immunosuppression led to patients being barred. This CDR3 is 17 amino acids long. V shed 4 bases and J 1 base; nucleotides not matched to a gene: 11. Germline V gene lookup returns CDR1 SGDLS and CDR2 YYNGEE. The rearrangement joins TRBV9 to TRBJ1-2; 9 positions agree with TRBD1. This sequence was found in an adult with an advanced solid tumor such as melanoma, head and neck, liver or kidney cancer. The source material was CD4+ or CD8+ T cells sorted from blood, sampled in a trial of the OX40 agonist ivuxolimab. The CDR3 loop is CASSPVDRGELNYGYTF. Here the CDR3 DNA reads TGTGCCAGCAGCCCTGTTGACAGGGGGGAACTTAACTATGGCTACACCTTC.